The source of this T cell receptor beta chain is a study of cytotoxic CD8 clonotypes in ibrutinib-treated CLL. Sequencing used immunoSEQ multiplex PCR; TCRdb keeps in-frame clones, though not all of them. The data show some 290,000 clones, approximately 80% seen once. The sequencing here drew on PBMCs, taken before ibrutinib treatment. The clonotype was recovered from a human donor with chronic lymphocytic leukemia.

CDR3 in DNA: TGTGCCAGCAGCACAGACAGCTATGGCTACACCTTC. This translates into CASSTDSYGYTF. The chain joins TRBV7-9 to TRBJ1-2; possibly TRBD1 for D (5 bases). V gave up 5 bases and J gave up 4 bases, with 8 bases separating them. The CDR3 contains 12 residues. Per germline, CDR1 SEHNR and CDR2 FQNEAQ (reference sequence).